This TCR beta chain was retrieved from a study of T cells in Graves' hyperthyroidism and ophthalmopathy. This clonotype was counted many times. The antigen remains undetermined. V was clipped by 6 bases and J by 4 bases, with 21 bases between them. The CDR3 has 16 residues. Germline V gene sequence: CDR1 MDHEN, CDR2 SYDVKM. What was amplified from RNA transcripts were TCR beta CDR3 regions. First-round RT-PCR targeting the TCR CDR3 was performed with the HTBI primer set. Via MiXCR, TCRdb re-called the multiplex PCR reads, giving one row per CDR3 protein. Of about 620,000 distinct CDR3 sequences in the sample, 16% were seen once. Investigators excluded patients with uncontrolled infection, other autoimmune disease, pregnancy or lactation. General observations from the study: Ophthalmopathy got predicted by the model a median 6.5 months before its onset.

The chain links TRBV28 to TRBJ1-2; D ambiguous. This clonotype originated in a woman aged 25 to 45 with Graves' hyperthyroidism. Specimen: blood. CDR3 coding DNA: TGTGCCAGCAGACCTTTCAGCTACGAAGGGTTCTATGGCTACACCTTC. Its protein product is CASRPFSYEGFYGYTF.